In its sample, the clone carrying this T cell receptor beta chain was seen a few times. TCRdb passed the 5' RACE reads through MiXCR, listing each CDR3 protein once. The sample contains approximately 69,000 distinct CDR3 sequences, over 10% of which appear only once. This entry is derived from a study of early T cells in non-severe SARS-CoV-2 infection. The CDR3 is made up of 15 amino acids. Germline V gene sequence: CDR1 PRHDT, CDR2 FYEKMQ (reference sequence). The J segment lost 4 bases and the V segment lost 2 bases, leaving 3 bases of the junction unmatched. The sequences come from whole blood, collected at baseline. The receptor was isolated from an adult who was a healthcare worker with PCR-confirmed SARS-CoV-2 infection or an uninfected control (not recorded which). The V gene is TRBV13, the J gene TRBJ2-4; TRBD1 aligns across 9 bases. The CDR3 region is CASSLRGTGKNIQYF. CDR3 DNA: TGTGCCAGCAGCTTAAGGGGGACAGGGAAAAACATTCAGTACTTC.